Below are 32 T cell receptor beta chains sequenced from a single sample in a study of graft-versus-host responses after intestinal transplantation. No cognate antigen is known for these TCRs. Assay used: immunoSEQ multiplex PCR; TCRdb lists only in-frame clones, some missing. In the table there are under 150,000 clones, approximately 95% of which are singletons. Sequenced material: unstimulated CD8+ T cells sorted from spleen or lymph node cells, taken before intestinal transplant. The receptors were sampled from a human donor who received an intestinal transplant.

The chain links TRBV5-6 to TRBJ2-3; 10 bases fit TRBD1. Unmatched junction bases numbered 3, after V lost 4 bases and J lost 1 base. Germline V gives CDR1 SGHDT, CDR2 YYEEEE. The CDR3 is made up of 15 amino acids. CDR3: CASSGTGDGTDTQYF. The CDR3 nucleotides read TGTGCCAGCAGCGGGACAGGGGATGGCACAGATACGCAGTATTTT.

The V gene is TRBV28, the J gene TRBJ2-5; 9 nucleotides align to TRBD1. J gave up 2 bases and V 6 bases, and 7 bases lay outside the gene matches. Germline V CDR1 and CDR2: MDHEN, SYDVKM. The CDR3 has 15 amino acids. The CDR3 DNA reads as TGTGCCAGCAGGCAGACAGGGGGGGCACAAGAGACCCAGTACTTC. Translated: CASRQTGGAQETQYF.

The table lists this clone with a count of one. V is TRBV28 and J is TRBJ1-3, with D possibly being TRBD1 (5 bases). V was trimmed by 2 bases and J by 2 bases, leaving 7 bases between them. The germline V gene encodes CDR1 MDHEN and CDR2 SYDVKM. The CDR3 length is 14 residues. CDR3 sequence reads: CASSLIRAGNTIYF. The CDR3 bases are TGTGCCAGCAGTTTAATCAGGGCTGGAAACACCATATATTTT.

V gene TRBV29-1 combines with J gene TRBJ2-6, with a possible D match to TRBD1 (6 bases). Trimming shortened V by 0 bases and J by 4 bases, and 13 bases separated the two germline ends. CDR1 is SQVTM and CDR2 is ANQGSEA in the germline V gene. CDR3 length equals 16 residues. The CDR3 reads CSVEEHRASGANVLTF. CDR3 DNA sequence: TGCAGCGTTGAAGAGCACAGGGCGTCGGGGGCCAACGTCCTGACTTTC.

V and J are TRBV7-8 and TRBJ2-1; 13 bases match TRBD2. Unmatched junction bases numbered 10, after V lost 6 bases and J lost 5 bases. The CDR3 contains 17 residues. Germline-derived CDR1 and CDR2 are SGHVS and FQNEAQ. CDR3 bases: TGTGCCAGCAGTCGGACTAGCGGGAGTAGTTACCACAATGAGCAGTTCTTC. Its translation: CASSRTSGSSYHNEQFF. Supplemented by reference TRBV7-8 and TRBJ2-1, the full variable domain reads GAGVSQSPRYKVAKRGQDVALRCDPISGHVSLFWYQQALGQGPEFLTYFQNEAQLDKSGLPSDRFFAERPEGSVSTLKIQRTQQEDSAVYLCASSRTSGSSYHNEQFFGPGTRLTVL.

The chain combines TRBV25-1 with TRBJ1-5; D might be TRBD1 (5 bases). V lost 4 bases and J 3 bases, leaving 10 bases between the germline ends. The CDR3 consists of 14 residues. Germline CDR1 MGHDK, CDR2 SYGVNS. The CDR3 loop reads CASSGQRDNQPQHF. The CDR3, as DNA: TGTGCCAGCAGTGGACAGAGAGACAATCAGCCCCAGCATTTT.

About this clone itself: The same CDR3 also results from other DNA sequences found in this sample. The chain uses TRBV19 and TRBJ2-7, with 11 bases matching TRBD2. The CDR3 extends over 15 amino acids. V dropped 1 base and J dropped 3; count of bases not matched to a gene: 2. From germline, CDR1 is LNHDA and CDR2 SQIVND (reference sequence). CDR3 coding DNA: TGTGCCAGTAGTATAGGTCTAGCGGGAGGCTACGAGCAGTACTTC. This codes for CASSIGLAGGYEQYF.

The genes are TRBV7-9 and TRBJ2-7, with D uncertain. The CDR3 is made up of 12 amino acids. Germline V gene lookup returns CDR1 SEHNR and CDR2 FQNEAQ (reference sequence). V shed 3 bases and J shed 3 bases, with 6 bases lying between them. The chain's CDR3 is CASSFGDYEQYF. As DNA, the CDR3 is TGTGCCAGCAGCTTCGGAGACTACGAGCAGTACTTC.

V usage is TRBV7-6 and J usage is TRBJ1-1; D is perhaps TRBD1 (5 bases). The CDR3 is 15 residues long. Germline CDR1 and CDR2: SGHVS and FNYEAQ. Trimming removed 0 bases at V and 1 base at J, with 9 bases between. CDR3 nucleotide sequence: TGTGCCAGCAGCTTAGCGGCGGGGGGGAACACTGAAGCTTTCTTT. Its protein is CASSLAAGGNTEAFF.

V usage is TRBV15 and J usage is TRBJ1-2; 9 bases align to TRBD1. Germline V lookup: CDR1 LNHNV, CDR2 YYDKDF (reference sequence). The CDR3 consists of 15 residues. The V gene end was trimmed by 0 bases and the J gene end by 7 bases; junction bases not matched to a gene: 6. The chain's CDR3 is CATSREGVTGGGYTF. CDR3 nucleotide sequence: TGTGCCACCAGCAGAGAGGGGGTGACAGGGGGTGGCTACACCTTC.

The chain recombines TRBV5-6 with TRBJ1-5, with D perhaps matching TRBD1 (6 bases). V was cut by 3 bases and J by 6 bases, with 13 bases left in between. Germline V gene lookup returns CDR1 SGHDT and CDR2 YYEEEE. This CDR3 region has 14 residues. This CDR3 is CASSSQGSGQPQHF. CDR3 bases: TGTGCCAGCAGCTCACAGGGTTCGGGTCAGCCCCAGCATTTT.

The V gene is TRBV20-1, the J gene TRBJ2-7; no clear D. Deletions cut 6 bases from V and 4 bases from J, with 7 bases between. This CDR3 region has 10 residues. Germline-derived CDR1 and CDR2 are DFQATT and SNEGSKA (reference sequence). The CDR3 bases are TGCAGTGCGGTAGAGTACGAGCAGTACTTC. Encoded protein: CSAVEYEQYF.

This chain joins TRBV6-1 and TRBJ2-7; 7 bases fit TRBD2. Germline values: CDR1 MNHNS, CDR2 SASEGT. The CDR3 sequence is 15 residues long. V shed 2 bases and J 3 bases; nucleotides not matched to a gene: 7. CDR3 amino acids: CASSENWGGGYEQYF. The CDR3 DNA reads as TGTGCCAGCAGTGAAAATTGGGGGGGAGGCTACGAGCAGTACTTC.

V and J are TRBV28 and TRBJ2-5; D is perhaps TRBD2 (6 bases). Germline CDR1 reads MDHEN; CDR2 reads SYDVKM. Between the trimmed V and J ends, which lost 2 bases and 0 bases, there was a span of 13 bases. This CDR3 is 16 amino acids long. This chain's CDR3 is CASSLRRGWDQETQYF. Here the CDR3 DNA reads TGTGCCAGCAGTTTACGGAGGGGATGGGACCAAGAGACCCAGTACTTC.

The J gene is TRBJ2-1, the V gene TRBV6-6, with TRBD2 matching 13 bases. J gave up 8 bases and V 4 bases, and 5 bases lay outside the gene matches. Germline CDR1 MNHNY, CDR2 SVGAGI (reference sequence). The CDR3 spans 15 residues. The CDR3 loop reads CASSSGLAGVDEQFF. CDR3 sequence (DNA): TGTGCCAGCAGTTCCGGACTAGCGGGAGTTGATGAGCAGTTCTTC.

This clone was seen a single time. V is TRBV27 and J is TRBJ2-7; the match to TRBD1 covers 7 bases. V lost 4 bases and J lost 3; bases outside the gene matches: 6. Germline V gives CDR1 MNHEY, CDR2 SMNVEV (reference sequence). CDR3 size: 14 residues. This CDR3 reads CASSSRTGFYEQYF. The DNA of the CDR3 is TGTGCCAGCAGTTCTCGGACAGGATTCTACGAGCAGTACTTC.

This chain uses TRBV6-5 with TRBJ2-1, with D possibly TRBD2 on 6 matching bases. The CDR3 extends over 15 amino acids. The V end lost 0 bases, the J end lost 4 bases, and 10 bases lay between the germline ends. Looked up from germline, CDR1 is MNHEY and CDR2 is SVGAGI. The CDR3 loop is CASSYSGRGYNEQFF. The CDR3 nucleotides are TGTGCCAGCAGTTACTCCGGGAGAGGTTACAATGAGCAGTTCTTC.

The CDR3 DNA is TGTGCCAGCAGTTACTCACGGACCGATCGCTACACCTTC. This encodes CASSYSRTDRYTF. The chain joins TRBV6-6 to TRBJ1-2; D is unclear. This CDR3 region has 13 residues. Trimming removed 0 bases from V and 9 bases from J, with 11 bases in between. Germline CDR1 MNHNY, CDR2 SVGAGI (reference sequence).

This chain uses TRBV7-9 with TRBJ1-1; no clear D gene. Trimming pared 1 base from V and 8 bases from J, leaving 14 bases between. The length of the CDR3 is 14 residues. The germline V gene encodes CDR1 SEHNR and CDR2 FQNEAQ (reference sequence). The CDR3 DNA sequence: TGTGCCAGCAGCTTAGTATTAGAAGGGTTGGAAGCTTTCTTT. Its protein is CASSLVLEGLEAFF.

The V call is TRBV29-1, the J call TRBJ2-6, with D unresolved. V was clipped by 4 bases and J by 0 bases, with 1 base between them. CDR3 length: 12 amino acids. From germline, CDR1 is SQVTM and CDR2 ANQGSEA. CDR3 bases: TGCAGCGTTGTCTCTGGGGCCAACGTCCTGACTTTC. This gives the protein CSVVSGANVLTF.

The J gene is TRBJ2-1, the V gene TRBV11-3; D is ambiguous. This CDR3 spans 16 amino acids. Germline CDR1 reads SGHNT; CDR2 reads YENEEA. V lost 6 bases and J lost 0, with 15 bases in between. The chain's CDR3 is CASSFKPVDSYNEQFF. CDR3 nucleotides: TGTGCCAGCAGTTTTAAACCCGTGGACTCCTACAATGAGCAGTTCTTC.

V gene TRBV7-9 combines with J gene TRBJ2-6, with D unclear. The ends were cut back, 5 bases at V and 0 bases at J, with 8 bases in the middle. The CDR3 runs 15 residues. Germline CDR1 reads SEHNR; CDR2 reads FQNEAQ (reference sequence). CDR3 bases: TGTGCCAGCAGCCGGACCTACTCTGGGGCCAACGTCCTGACTTTC. It encodes CASSRTYSGANVLTF.

V and J are TRBV7-9 and TRBJ2-1; the match to TRBD2 covers 7 bases. From germline, CDR1 is SEHNR and CDR2 FQNEAQ (reference sequence). This CDR3 comprises 16 residues. After removal of 5 bases from V and 3 bases from J, the junction contained 10 bases not matched to a gene. CDR3 loop: CASSLSGQPYYNEQFF. DNA for the CDR3: TGTGCCAGCAGCCTTAGCGGGCAACCTTACTACAATGAGCAGTTCTTC.

The chain uses TRBV28 and TRBJ2-7; 8 positions agree with TRBD1. J gave up 7 bases and V 4 bases, and 6 bases lay outside the gene matches. Germline V gene sequence: CDR1 MDHEN, CDR2 SYDVKM. The CDR3 has 13 residues. CDR3 protein: CASSSSDREEQYF. The CDR3, as DNA: TGTGCCAGCAGTTCGTCGGACAGGGAGGAGCAGTACTTC.

J is TRBJ2-7 and V is TRBV5-1; D is unclear. Germline V CDR1 and CDR2: SGHRS, YFSETQ. The CDR3 extends over 16 amino acids. V lost 0 bases and J lost 2, with 15 bases in between. CDR3 amino acids: CASSLVVSSLAYEQYF. CDR3 coding DNA: TGCGCCAGCAGCTTGGTGGTCAGTAGCCTAGCCTACGAGCAGTACTTC.

The chain employs TRBV4-1 and TRBJ1-5; TRBD1 aligns across 8 bases. The CDR3 loop spans 16 amino acids. Looked up from germline, CDR1 is MGHRA and CDR2 is YSYEKL. V shed 3 bases, J shed 1 base, and the junction held 5 bases outside the gene matches. CDR3 sequence reads: CASSHPQGASNQPQHF. In nucleotides, the CDR3 is TGCGCCAGCAGCCACCCCCAGGGGGCGAGCAATCAGCCCCAGCATTTT.

The rearrangement uses TRBV6-5 and TRBJ2-3, with D hard to call. Germline CDR1 and CDR2: MNHEY and SVGAGI. Trimming pared 2 bases from V and 5 bases from J, leaving 8 bases between. The length of the CDR3 is 13 residues. CDR3 protein: CASSYDGVDTQYF. The DNA of the CDR3 is TGTGCCAGCAGTTACGATGGGGTAGATACGCAGTATTTT.

The rearrangement uses TRBV7-8 and TRBJ1-1; D is unclear. CDR3 size: 14 residues. Germline values: CDR1 SGHVS, CDR2 FQNEAQ. V lost 5 bases and J lost 3, with 13 bases in between. In DNA, the CDR3 is TGTGCCAGCAGCCTTACTTCGGGGTACACTGAAGCTTTCTTT. Its translation is CASSLTSGYTEAFF.

This chain connects TRBV6-1 to TRBJ2-2; D remains unclear. Germline CDR1 reads MNHNS; CDR2 reads SASEGT. The CDR3 has 15 amino acids. V lost 6 bases and J 3 bases, leaving 14 bases between the germline ends. CDR3 in amino acids: CASSLFWQDTGELFF. CDR3 in DNA: TGTGCCAGCAGCCTATTTTGGCAGGACACCGGGGAGCTGTTTTTT.

The chain is built from TRBV7-3 and TRBJ2-3; D may match TRBD1 or TRBD2 (5 bases each). Between the trimmed V and J ends, which lost 0 bases and 6 bases, there was a span of 10 bases. From germline, CDR1 is SGHTA and CDR2 FQGTGA. CDR3 size: 14 residues. In DNA, the CDR3 is TGTGCCAGCAGCTTAACACCGGGGCTTGATACGCAGTATTTT. Its protein is CASSLTPGLDTQYF.

The chain joins TRBV4-1 to TRBJ2-3; D not resolved. The germline V gene has CDR1 MGHRA and CDR2 YSYEKL. The length of the CDR3 is 15 residues. V shed 4 bases and J shed 2 bases, with 13 bases lying between them. CDR3 region: CASSRLLKDTDTQYF. CDR3 nucleotide sequence: TGCGCCAGCAGCCGATTACTGAAGGACACAGATACGCAGTATTTT.

J is TRBJ1-2 and V is TRBV5-6; 9 bases are a match to TRBD1. Per the germline V gene, CDR1 is SGHDT and CDR2 is YYEEEE. The CDR3 has 13 amino acids. J gave up 6 bases and V 4 bases, and 4 bases lay outside the gene matches. DNA of the CDR3: TGTGCCAGCAGCCCTGGGACAGGGCATGGCTACACCTTC. Its protein product is CASSPGTGHGYTF.